Sequencing of this T cell receptor (beta chain) was carried out in a study of CD8+ T cells in alopecia areata. In this sample, this clone turned up a few times. Germline is not matched at one junction end, which may reflect a read error. Treatment indicated: oral pan-JAK inhibitor, 5-10 mg twice daily. Investigators isolated RNA and reverse transcribed it into cDNA to act as the sequencing template. TCRdb's copy holds only in-frame clones and misses some; the assay was immunoSEQ multiplex PCR. In the table there are 95,000 to 100,000 clones, 61% of which are singletons. CDR3 size: 12 residues. The V gene's germline CDR1 is MNHEY and CDR2 SVGAGI.

The sample in question was CD8+ T cells sorted from blood, obtained at week 4, from a patient treated with tofacitinib. This receptor was identified in a human donor with alopecia areata. The rearrangement links TRBV6-5 to TRBJ1-2; tentatively, D is TRBD1 (5 bases). The CDR3 is CAISDSYYGYTF. In DNA form, the CDR3 reads TGTGCCATCAGTGACAGCTACTATGGCTACACCTTC.